A selection of T cell receptor beta chains follows, all from one sample in a study of early T cells in non-severe SARS-CoV-2 infection. TCRdb analysed the 5' RACE reads with MiXCR anew, one entry per CDR3 protein. Of 25,000 to 35,000 distinct CDR3 sequences in the sample, approximately 5.9% are singletons; the top ten hold approximately 5.8%. Sequences were obtained from whole blood. Receptor source: an adult who was a healthcare worker with PCR-confirmed SARS-CoV-2 infection or an uninfected control (not recorded which). Both conserved end residues are part of each CDR3. A D gene is named only where the DNA matches it firmly. Clone size is given for some rows only: seen once, a few or many times, or a class if the clone is expanded.

v_call,clone_size,d_call,j_call,cdr3_nt,cdr3_aa
TRBV6-1,many,TRBD2,TRBJ2-7,TGTGCCAGCAGTGGAGGACTAGCGGGAGCCTACGAGCAGTACTTC,CASSGGLAGAYEQYF
TRBV18,few,NA,TRBJ1-4,TGTGCCAGCTCACCAAACCGGGCCCCTAGGGAAAAACTGTTTTTT,CASSPNRAPREKLFF
TRBV20-1,many,NA,TRBJ2-2,TGCAGTGCTAGAGAGGGGTCAGGCGACACCGGGGAGCTGTTTTTT,CSAREGSGDTGELFF
TRBV19,many,TRBD2,TRBJ2-3,TGTGCCAGTAATTTCCCAGCGGGAGGAGTAGATACGCAGTATTTT,CASNFPAGGVDTQYF
TRBV5-4,NA,TRBD2,TRBJ2-7,TGTGCCAGCAGCCCGACTAGCGGCGCCTACGAGCAGTACTTC,CASSPTSGAYEQYF
TRBV30,many,NA,TRBJ2-1,TGTGCCTGGAGTGGGGGGGCGGCTAACTCCTACAATGAGCAGTTCTTC,CAWSGGAANSYNEQFF
TRBV7-6,few,NA,TRBJ2-7,TGTGCCAGCAGCCCCAGGGGCCCTAGCTCCTACGAGCAGTACTTC,CASSPRGPSSYEQYF
TRBV2,many,NA,TRBJ1-6,TGTGCCAGCAGTGAACTAGGCGATTCACCCCTCCACTTT,CASSELGDSPLHF
TRBV4-1,many,NA,TRBJ1-1,TGCGCCAGCAGCCCAGGGTTAGCGGACGATCTCGAGGCTTTCTTT,CASSPGLADDLEAFF
TRBV30,many,NA,TRBJ1-5,TGTGCCTGGAGTCCAACAGGGAACAATCAGCCCCAGCATTTT,CAWSPTGNNQPQHF
TRBV27,many,NA,TRBJ2-2,TGTGCCAGCAGTTTATTAGGGTCCGGGGAGCTGTTTTTT,CASSLLGSGELFF
TRBV10-3,many,NA,TRBJ1-2,TGTGCCATCAGCCGGCGGGAGGCAGGCGAATATGGCTACACCTTC,CAISRREAGEYGYTF
TRBV11-2,many,TRBD1,TRBJ2-3,TGTGCCAGCAGCCAGGGACAGGGGGCAGATACGCAGTATTTT,CASSQGQGADTQYF
TRBV15,many,NA,TRBJ1-5,TGTGCCACCAGCAGAGGACCTAATCAGCCCCAGCATTTT,CATSRGPNQPQHF